The 21 T cell receptor beta chains reported below all come from one sample, sequenced in a study of regulatory T cells in long-lasting Graves disease. Time point defined: newly diagnosed GD, antithyroid drugs for less than 3 months. Scientists built the TCR library using RNA that was extracted from PBMCs. Relying on iRepertoire HTBI primers and Arm-PCR of CDR3 regions, the team built TCR beta libraries. TCRdb redid the calling of the multiplex PCR reads with MiXCR, one entry per CDR3 protein. In the table there are roughly 400,000 distinct CDR3 sequences, over 12% of which are singletons. These data also formed part of another study, on T cells in Graves' hyperthyroidism and ophthalmopathy.

Sample: peripheral blood mononuclear cells (PBMCs), taken at new diagnosis, from a patient treated with antithyroid drugs. All receptors derive from a woman between 40 and 55 years old with Graves disease.

This clonotype was found many times. The chain combines TRBV20-1 with TRBJ2-3, with 9 bases that match TRBD2. Germline V gives CDR1 DFQATT, CDR2 SNEGSKA (reference sequence). Losses at the gene ends were 0 bases for V and 1 base for J; bases not matched to a gene: 2. This CDR3 spans 15 amino acids. CDR3 DNA: TGCAGTGCTAGAGATAGGACTAGCGGCACAGATACGCAGTATTTT. Its protein is CSARDRTSGTDTQYF.

V gene TRBV2 combines with J gene TRBJ2-7; 8 nucleotides line up with TRBD1. This CDR3 is 13 amino acids long. Germline V gene lookup returns CDR1 SNHLY and CDR2 FYNNEI. With 6 bases clipped from V and 3 bases from J, the junction kept 4 bases outside the gene matches. The chain's CDR3 is CASRRTGLYEQYF. CDR3 DNA sequence: TGTGCCAGCAGAAGGACAGGGCTCTACGAGCAGTACTTC.

Many counts were recorded for this clonotype. The rearrangement uses TRBV18 and TRBJ2-7; tentatively, D is TRBD2 (7 bases). This CDR3 has 13 residues. V was cut by 3 bases and J by 6 bases, with 12 bases left in between. Germline V gene sequence: CDR1 KGHSH, CDR2 LQKENI. The CDR3 coding sequence is TGTGCCAGCTCACCGAGGGGGGGGACCGAGCAGTACTTC. Its protein is CASSPRGGTEQYF. The variable domain in full, completed from reference TRBV18 and TRBJ2-7, reads NAGVMQNPRHLVRRRGQEARLRCSPMKGHSHVYWYRQLPEEGLKFMVYLQKENIIDESGMPKERFSAEFPKEGPSILRIQQVVRGDSAAYFCASSPRGGTEQYFGPGTRLTVT.

This clonotype was detected only a few times. The CDR3 is CSVGTGGRYEQYF. The CDR3 DNA reads as TGCAGCGTGGGGACAGGGGGCCGGTACGAGCAGTACTTC. V and J are TRBV29-1 and TRBJ2-7; 12 bases are a match to TRBD1. The CDR3 length is 13 residues. The germline gives CDR1 SQVTM, CDR2 ANQGSEA. V lost 6 bases to trimming and J lost 4 bases; unmatched junction nucleotides: 4.

This clonotype was found many times. The chain carries TRBV2 and TRBJ1-4; tentative D call: TRBD1 (6 bases). This CDR3 spans 14 amino acids. Germline values: CDR1 SNHLY, CDR2 FYNNEI. Deletions cut 3 bases from V and 7 bases from J, with 12 bases between. The DNA for the CDR3 is TGTGCCAGCAGTGATTACAGGGCGAGTGAAAAACTGTTTTTT. Translated: CASSDYRASEKLFF.

This clonotype showed up many times. V usage is TRBV28 and J usage is TRBJ2-1; D possibly corresponds to TRBD2 (6 bases). Trimming removed 3 bases at V and 7 bases at J, with 13 bases between. The CDR3 sequence is 14 residues long. Germline V gene sequence: CDR1 MDHEN, CDR2 SYDVKM. The CDR3 spells CASSFRGLGNEQFF. CDR3 nucleotide sequence: TGTGCCAGCAGTTTTCGGGGACTGGGGAATGAGCAGTTCTTC.

This clonotype was observed at least ten times. V usage is TRBV14 and J usage is TRBJ2-1, with 10 nucleotides matching TRBD2. Trimming removed 1 base from V and 4 bases from J; junction bases left unmatched: 4. Germline CDR1 and CDR2: SGHDN and FVKESK. The CDR3 runs 16 residues. CDR3 loop: CASSQGTSGIYNEQFF. CDR3 DNA sequence: TGTGCCAGCAGCCAAGGGACTAGCGGAATTTACAATGAGCAGTTCTTC.

This clonotype has a count of ten or more. The chain recombines TRBV2 with TRBJ2-2; no reliable D call. Germline-derived CDR1 and CDR2 are SNHLY and FYNNEI. V gave up 8 bases and J gave up 0 bases, with 4 bases separating them. The CDR3 has 12 residues. Here the CDR3 DNA reads TGTGCCAGCGGGACGAACACCGGGGAGCTGTTTTTT. This translates into CASGTNTGELFF.

The genes are TRBV2 and TRBJ1-3; no firm D call. Trimming removed 5 bases at V and 0 bases at J, with 14 bases between. This CDR3 has 16 residues. CDR1 and CDR2 (germline): SNHLY, FYNNEI. The CDR3 loop is CASSRVSFSSGNTIYF. In DNA, the CDR3 is TGTGCCAGCAGTCGGGTCTCTTTTAGCTCTGGAAACACCATATATTTT.

J is TRBJ1-1 and V is TRBV6-2 or TRBV6-3; no clear D gene. The CDR3 has 12 residues. V lost 3 bases and J lost 5, with 7 bases in between. Per germline, CDR1 MNHEY and CDR2 SVGEGT. CDR3 DNA sequence: TGTGCCAGCAGTTATGTGGGGACTGAAGCTTTCTTT. This sequence encodes CASSYVGTEAFF.

This clonotype was counted only a few times. V gene TRBV14 combines with J gene TRBJ2-2; D possibly uses TRBD1 or TRBD2 (6 bases each). V lost 1 base and J lost 2, with 14 bases in between. Germline assignment: CDR1 SGHDN and CDR2 FVKESK. CDR3 length: 17 residues. Here the CDR3 DNA reads TGTGCCAGCAGCCAAGTAGCCGGGGGCAGTAACACCGGGGAGCTGTTTTTT. Encoded protein: CASSQVAGGSNTGELFF.

The chain employs TRBV2 and TRBJ2-1; 10 bases are a match to TRBD2. The CDR3 covers 13 residues. Germline CDR1 SNHLY, CDR2 FYNNEI. The V and J ends lost 7 bases and 6 bases, in that order; junction bases with no gene match: 3. CDR3 in DNA: TGTGCCAGCAACCTAGCGGGAGTCAATGAGCAGTTCTTC. Protein sequence: CASNLAGVNEQFF. Full variable domain (missing parts from reference TRBV2 and TRBJ2-1): EPEVTQTPSHQVTQMGQEVILRCVPISNHLYFYWYRQILGQKVEFLVSFYNNEISEKSEIFDDQFSVERPDGSNFTLKIRSTKLEDSAMYFCASNLAGVNEQFFGPGTRLTVL.

This rearrangement joins TRBV4-1 to TRBJ2-7; 9 positions agree with TRBD2. Germline values: CDR1 MGHRA, CDR2 YSYEKL. The CDR3 spans 17 residues. Trimming cost V 1 base and J 2 bases; bases outside gene matches: 9. The CDR3 reads CASSQALVAGVPYEQYF. DNA for the CDR3: TGCGCCAGCAGCCAAGCGTTAGTAGCGGGAGTCCCCTACGAGCAGTACTTC.

This clonotype turned up a few times. The V gene is TRBV24-1, the J gene TRBJ2-6; 9 nucleotides match TRBD1. This CDR3 region has 15 residues. V lost 9 bases and J lost 3; bases outside the gene matches: 5. The germline V gene has CDR1 KGHDR and CDR2 SFDVKD. As DNA, the CDR3 is TGTGCCACCGGTCGGACAGGGGATGGGGCCAACGTCCTGACTTTC. Amino acid sequence: CATGRTGDGANVLTF.

This clonotype was seen at least ten times. The J gene is TRBJ2-7, the V gene TRBV12-3 or TRBV12-4; 7 bases line up with TRBD2. The CDR3 is made up of 15 amino acids. V shed 0 bases, J shed 2 bases, and the junction held 4 bases outside the gene matches. The CDR3 nucleotides are TGTGCCAGCAGTTTAGCGCTCGGGGGGACCTACGAGCAGTACTTC. As protein: CASSLALGGTYEQYF.

This clonotype was counted many times. The gene calls are TRBV20-1 and TRBJ2-5, with 11 nucleotides matching TRBD2. The CDR3 consists of 15 residues. Losses at the gene ends were 2 bases for V and 4 bases for J; bases not matched to a gene: 6. Per the germline V gene, CDR1 is DFQATT and CDR2 is SNEGSKA (reference sequence). DNA of the CDR3: TGCAGTGCTAGAATGCCGGGACTAGCGGCAGAGACCCAGTACTTC. Translation gives CSARMPGLAAETQYF.

The sample holds many counts of this clonotype. The rearrangement links TRBV4-3 to TRBJ2-5; 8 bases match TRBD1. Germline V gene data show CDR1 as LGHNA and CDR2 as YSLEER. J lost 2 bases, V lost 3 bases, and 5 bases had no gene match. The CDR3 is made up of 15 amino acids. In DNA form, the CDR3 reads TGCGCCAGCAGCCAGGTGACAGGGGCGCAAGAGACCCAGTACTTC. This gives the protein CASSQVTGAQETQYF.

This clonotype was recorded a few times. The chain has TRBV19 and TRBJ2-1, with a possible D match to TRBD2 (6 bases). The CDR3 consists of 14 residues. The V end lost 3 bases, the J end lost 2 bases, and 8 bases lay between the germline ends. In germline, CDR1 is LNHDA, CDR2 SQIVND (reference sequence). CDR3 in DNA: TGTGCCAGTAGTATCCGGACTACCTACAATGAGCAGTTCTTC. It is translated as CASSIRTTYNEQFF.

Sample share makes this clonotype medium-sized. V usage is TRBV11-2 and J usage is TRBJ2-7, with TRBD2 matching over 8 bases. The germline CDR1 and CDR2 sequences are SGHAT and FQNNGV. CDR3 length: 14 amino acids. Germline trimming cut 5 bases from V and 6 bases from J; bases unmatched to any gene: 9. The CDR3 here is CASSPSGSTSEQYF. CDR3 nucleotide sequence: TGTGCCAGCAGCCCCAGCGGGAGTACAAGCGAGCAGTACTTC.

In its sample, this clonotype was seen many times. The CDR3 loop is CSALKRESTQYF. The CDR3 bases are TGCAGCGCCCTAAAAAGGGAGAGTACCCAGTACTTC. The chain uses TRBV29-1 and TRBJ2-5; a possible D gene is TRBD2 (5 bases). This CDR3 comprises 12 residues. CDR1 is SQVTM, CDR2 ANQGSEA, per germline. V dropped 7 bases and J dropped 8 bases, with 17 bases sitting between them.

The chain has TRBV5-1 and TRBJ1-4, with no clear D. Germline lookup yields CDR1 SGHRS and CDR2 YFSETQ. V shed 0 bases and J shed 0 bases, with 6 bases lying between them. The CDR3 covers 15 residues. The CDR3 region has the DNA TGCGCCAGCAGCTTGGGACGGGCAACTAATGAAAAACTGTTTTTT. Protein: CASSLGRATNEKLFF.